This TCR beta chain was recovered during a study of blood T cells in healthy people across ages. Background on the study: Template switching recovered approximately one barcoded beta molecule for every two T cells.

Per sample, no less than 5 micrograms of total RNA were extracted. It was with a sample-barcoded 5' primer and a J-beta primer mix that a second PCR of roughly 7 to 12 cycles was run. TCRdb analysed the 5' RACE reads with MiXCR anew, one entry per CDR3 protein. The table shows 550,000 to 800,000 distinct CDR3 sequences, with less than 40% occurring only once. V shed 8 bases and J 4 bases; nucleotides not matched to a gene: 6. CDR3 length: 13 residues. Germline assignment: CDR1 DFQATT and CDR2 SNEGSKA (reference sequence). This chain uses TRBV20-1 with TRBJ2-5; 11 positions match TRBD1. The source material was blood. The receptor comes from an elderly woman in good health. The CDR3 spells CSSRDRGLETQYF. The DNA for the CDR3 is TGCAGTTCGCGGGACAGGGGGTTAGAGACCCAGTACTTC.